This record covers a single T cell receptor beta chain. This record comes from a study of technical replicates of blood from a handful of donors. TCRdb's table, derived via immunoSEQ multiplex PCR, lists solely in-frame clones and lacks some. The sample carries 75,000 to 90,000 clones, 93% recorded once. The CDR3 runs to 13 residues. The ends lost 5 bases at V and 5 bases at J; junction bases unmatched: 6. The germline V gene encodes CDR1 SQVTM and CDR2 ANQGSEA. V gene TRBV29-1 combines with J gene TRBJ2-1; TRBD2 matches at 7 bases. The sequenced material came from T cells isolated from PBMCs. The source is a human donor in good health. The CDR3 DNA reads as TGCAGCGTTAGGAGCGGGGCTAACAATGAGCAGTTCTTC. Its protein product is CSVRSGANNEQFF.